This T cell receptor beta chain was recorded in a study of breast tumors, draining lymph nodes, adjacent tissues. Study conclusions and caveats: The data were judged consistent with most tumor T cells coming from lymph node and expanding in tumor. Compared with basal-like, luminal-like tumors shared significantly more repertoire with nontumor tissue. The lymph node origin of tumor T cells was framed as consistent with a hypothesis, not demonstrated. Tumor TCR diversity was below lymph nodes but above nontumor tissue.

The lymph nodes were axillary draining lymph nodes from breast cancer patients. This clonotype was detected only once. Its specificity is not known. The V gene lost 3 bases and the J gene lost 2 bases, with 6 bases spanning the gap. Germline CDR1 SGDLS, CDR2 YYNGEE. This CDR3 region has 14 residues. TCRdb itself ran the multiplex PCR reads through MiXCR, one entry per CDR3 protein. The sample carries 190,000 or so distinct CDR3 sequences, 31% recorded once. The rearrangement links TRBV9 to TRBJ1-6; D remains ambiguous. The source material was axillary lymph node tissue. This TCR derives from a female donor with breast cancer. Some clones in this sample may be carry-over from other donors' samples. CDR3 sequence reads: CASSAHTYNSPLHF. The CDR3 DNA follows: TGTGCCAGCAGCGCCCACACCTATAATTCACCCCTCCACTTT.